This TCR beta chain derives from a study of STAT3 mutations in large granular lymphocyte leukemia. General study results and limits: Every T-cell large granular lymphocyte leukemia patient had at least one immunodominant TCR beta clonotype. No sample exists from the first appearance of each clone. Some patients had dominant TCR clones larger than their STAT3 mutant burden.

Assay: immunoSEQ multiplex PCR; the TCRdb copy retains only in-frame clones and omits some. Of approximately 4,400 clones in the sample, roughly 80% are singletons; the top ten hold around 87%. Looked up from germline, CDR1 is SQVTM and CDR2 is ANQGSEA. The CDR3 is 13 residues long. Trimming cost V 2 bases and J 3 bases, with 10 bases left between them. About this clone itself: The antigen remains undetermined.

The source of this sequence is a boy aged 10-17 years with T-cell large granular lymphocyte leukemia. Some clones in this sample may be carry-over from other donors' samples. This chain links TRBV29-1 with TRBJ1-2; a weak D match, TRBD1 (6 bases). The sample comprised peripheral blood mononuclear cells. The CDR3 here is CSVETRTDYGYTF. The CDR3 DNA follows: TGCAGCGTTGAAACCCGGACAGACTATGGCTACACCTTC. Together with reference TRBV29-1 and TRBJ1-2, the CDR3 gives the full variable domain: SAVISQKPSRDICQRGTSLTIQCQVDSQVTMMFWYRQQPGQSLTLIATANQGSEATYESGFVIDKFPISRPNLTFSTLTVSNMSPEDSSIYLCSVETRTDYGYTFGSGTRLTVV.